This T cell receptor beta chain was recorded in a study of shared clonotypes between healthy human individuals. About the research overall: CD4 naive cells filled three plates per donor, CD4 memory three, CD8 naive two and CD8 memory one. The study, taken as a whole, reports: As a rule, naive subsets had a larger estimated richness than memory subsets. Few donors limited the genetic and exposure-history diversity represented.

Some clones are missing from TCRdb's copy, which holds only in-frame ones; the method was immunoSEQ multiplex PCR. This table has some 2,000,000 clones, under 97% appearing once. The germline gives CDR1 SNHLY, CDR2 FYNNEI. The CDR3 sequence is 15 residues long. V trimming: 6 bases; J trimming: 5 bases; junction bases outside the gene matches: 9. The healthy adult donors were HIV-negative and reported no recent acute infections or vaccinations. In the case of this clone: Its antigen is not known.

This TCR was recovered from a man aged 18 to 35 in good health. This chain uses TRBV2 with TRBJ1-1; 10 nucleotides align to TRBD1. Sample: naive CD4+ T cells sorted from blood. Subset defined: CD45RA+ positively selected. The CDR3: CASSERQGALTEAFF. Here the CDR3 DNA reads TGTGCCAGCAGCGAGAGACAGGGGGCTTTGACTGAAGCTTTCTTT.